This is a list of T cell receptor beta chains from one sample in a study of CD8 T cells in Susac syndrome. TCRdb reanalysed the immunoSEQ multiplex PCR reads using MiXCR and keeps one entry per CDR3 protein. The sample includes around 170,000 distinct CDR3 sequences, approximately 96% seen only once; the top ten take approximately 0.1%. Source material: CD4+ T cells from PBMCs. Receptors originate from a human donor with Susac syndrome. Each CDR3 is given with its conserved first and last residue. A D gene is named only where the DNA matches it firmly. The size of a clone is reported for some rows only, either as once, few or many, or as a class for expanded clones.

v_gene: TRBV30; abundance: NA; d_gene: NA; j_gene: TRBJ1-1; CDR3aa: CAWDDKGGTEAFF; CDR3nt: TGTGCCTGGGACGACAAGGGGGGCACTGAAGCTTTCTTT
v_gene: TRBV6-1; abundance: NA; d_gene: NA; j_gene: TRBJ2-1; CDR3aa: CATAPSRDEQFF; CDR3nt: TGTGCCACGGCGCCGAGCCGGGATGAGCAGTTCTTC
v_gene: TRBV5-4; abundance: NA; d_gene: NA; j_gene: TRBJ1-1; CDR3aa: CASSSNLGNTEAFF; CDR3nt: TGTGCCAGCAGCTCCAACTTGGGGAACACTGAAGCTTTCTTT
v_gene: TRBV25-1; abundance: NA; d_gene: TRBD1; j_gene: TRBJ1-1; CDR3aa: CASSEFGDRDTEAFF; CDR3nt: TGTGCCAGCAGTGAATTTGGAGACAGGGACACTGAAGCTTTCTTT
v_gene: TRBV20-1; abundance: once; d_gene: NA; j_gene: TRBJ2-7; CDR3aa: CSARSYEQYF; CDR3nt: TGCAGTGCTCGGTCCTACGAGCAGTACTTC
v_gene: TRBV6-1; abundance: NA; d_gene: NA; j_gene: TRBJ2-7; CDR3aa: CASSEAWSSYEQYF; CDR3nt: TGTGCCAGCAGTGAAGCGTGGAGCTCCTACGAGCAGTACTTC
v_gene: TRBV5-1; abundance: NA; d_gene: TRBD1; j_gene: TRBJ2-3; CDR3aa: CASNDRDREDTQYF; CDR3nt: TGCGCCAGCAACGATCGGGACAGGGAAGATACGCAGTATTTT
v_gene: TRBV27; abundance: NA; d_gene: TRBD1; j_gene: TRBJ2-5; CDR3aa: CASTSGGSGSETQYF; CDR3nt: TGTGCCAGCACCTCAGGGGGCAGTGGTTCAGAGACCCAGTACTTC
v_gene: TRBV6-6; abundance: NA; d_gene: NA; j_gene: TRBJ2-2; CDR3aa: CASTYKNPGELFF; CDR3nt: TGTGCCAGCACCTACAAGAACCCCGGGGAGCTGTTTTTT
v_gene: TRBV29-1; abundance: NA; d_gene: TRBD1; j_gene: TRBJ2-7; CDR3aa: CSVARSGGHEQYF; CDR3nt: TGCAGCGTTGCCAGATCAGGGGGCCACGAGCAGTACTTC
v_gene: TRBV20-1; abundance: NA; d_gene: TRBD1; j_gene: TRBJ1-2; CDR3aa: CSAEDRLNYGYTF; CDR3nt: TGCAGTGCTGAGGACAGGCTTAACTATGGCTACACCTTC
v_gene: TRBV3-1; abundance: NA; d_gene: TRBD2; j_gene: TRBJ2-5; CDR3aa: CASSERGGQETQYF; CDR3nt: TGTGCCAGTAGCGAGCGGGGGGGTCAAGAGACCCAGTACTTC
v_gene: TRBV6-5; abundance: NA; d_gene: TRBD2; j_gene: TRBJ2-1; CDR3aa: CASSYYAGGAVLTEQFF; CDR3nt: TGTGCCAGCAGTTACTATGCGGGGGGGGCTGTTCTAACTGAGCAGTTCTTC
v_gene: TRBV12-3/TRBV12-4; abundance: NA; d_gene: NA; j_gene: TRBJ2-7; CDR3aa: CASSISSYEQYF; CDR3nt: TGTGCCAGCAGTATCAGCTCCTACGAGCAGTACTTC
v_gene: TRBV4-1; abundance: few; d_gene: NA; j_gene: TRBJ2-5; CDR3aa: CASSQEASRETQYF; CDR3nt: TGCGCCAGCAGCCAAGAAGCTAGCCGGGAGACCCAGTACTTC
v_gene: TRBV2; abundance: NA; d_gene: TRBD1; j_gene: TRBJ2-2; CDR3aa: CASSPRTGSNTGELFF; CDR3nt: TGTGCCAGCAGTCCAAGGACAGGCTCGAACACCGGGGAGCTGTTTTTT
v_gene: TRBV28; abundance: NA; d_gene: TRBD1; j_gene: TRBJ2-7; CDR3aa: CASRRQGLLSEDEQYF; CDR3nt: TGTGCCAGCAGGCGACAGGGGCTCTTATCGGAGGATGAGCAGTACTTC
v_gene: TRBV20-1; abundance: NA; d_gene: TRBD1; j_gene: TRBJ1-5; CDR3aa: CSARVIPGQDPNQPQHF; CDR3nt: TGCAGTGCTAGAGTTATACCGGGACAGGACCCTAATCAGCCCCAGCATTTT
v_gene: TRBV29-1; abundance: NA; d_gene: NA; j_gene: TRBJ2-5; CDR3aa: CSVDTVGEKTQYF; CDR3nt: TGCAGCGTTGACACAGTGGGGGAGAAGACCCAGTACTTC
v_gene: TRBV5-6; abundance: NA; d_gene: TRBD1; j_gene: TRBJ1-5; CDR3aa: CASSLGGTGYINQPQHF; CDR3nt: TGTGCCAGCAGCTTAGGCGGGACAGGATATATAAATCAGCCCCAGCATTTT
v_gene: TRBV6-2/TRBV6-3; abundance: NA; d_gene: TRBD1; j_gene: TRBJ1-2; CDR3aa: CASNRDRETHGYTF; CDR3nt: TGTGCCAGCAACCGGGACAGGGAAACACATGGCTACACCTTC
v_gene: TRBV3-1; abundance: once; d_gene: NA; j_gene: TRBJ1-6; CDR3aa: CASSQGVYHHF; CDR3nt: TGTGCCAGCAGCCAAGGGGTTTACCACCACTTT
v_gene: TRBV7-3; abundance: once; d_gene: TRBD2; j_gene: TRBJ2-2; CDR3aa: CASSPRGSGARTGELFF; CDR3nt: TGTGCCAGCAGCCCTCGGGGTAGCGGGGCCCGAACCGGGGAGCTGTTTTTT
v_gene: TRBV29-1; abundance: NA; d_gene: TRBD1; j_gene: TRBJ2-7; CDR3aa: CSVGTVYEQYF; CDR3nt: TGCAGCGTAGGGACAGTCTACGAGCAGTACTTC
v_gene: TRBV5-1; abundance: once; d_gene: TRBD2; j_gene: TRBJ2-2; CDR3aa: CASSLWTSGGLESGELFF; CDR3nt: TGCGCCAGCAGCCTTTGGACTAGCGGGGGCCTGGAATCCGGGGAGCTGTTTTTT
v_gene: TRBV20-1; abundance: NA; d_gene: TRBD2; j_gene: TRBJ2-5; CDR3aa: CSARDTGLGWGETQYF; CDR3nt: TGCAGTGCTAGAGATACCGGACTAGGATGGGGTGAGACCCAGTACTTC
v_gene: TRBV30; abundance: NA; d_gene: NA; j_gene: TRBJ2-3; CDR3aa: CAWSVIIDTQYF; CDR3nt: TGTGCCTGGAGTGTTATTATAGATACGCAGTATTTT
v_gene: TRBV29-1; abundance: NA; d_gene: TRBD1; j_gene: TRBJ2-3; CDR3aa: CSVEFFRDRGTDTQYF; CDR3nt: TGCAGCGTTGAATTTTTCCGGGACAGGGGCACAGATACGCAGTATTTT
v_gene: TRBV30; abundance: NA; d_gene: NA; j_gene: TRBJ1-1; CDR3aa: CASQQWNTEAFF; CDR3nt: TGTGCCTCACAGCAGTGGAACACTGAAGCTTTCTTT
v_gene: TRBV10-3; abundance: NA; d_gene: TRBD2; j_gene: TRBJ2-2; CDR3aa: CAISWTSGNTGELFF; CDR3nt: TGTGCCATCAGCTGGACTAGCGGGAACACCGGGGAGCTGTTTTTT
v_gene: TRBV4-1; abundance: NA; d_gene: NA; j_gene: TRBJ1-6; CDR3aa: CASSQVRTAVSPLHF; CDR3nt: TGCGCCAGCAGCCAAGTTCGGACCGCGGTTTCACCCCTCCACTTT
v_gene: TRBV20-1; abundance: NA; d_gene: TRBD2; j_gene: TRBJ2-1; CDR3aa: CSASALAGGGYNEQFF; CDR3nt: TGCAGTGCTAGCGCACTAGCGGGGGGGGGCTACAATGAGCAGTTCTTC